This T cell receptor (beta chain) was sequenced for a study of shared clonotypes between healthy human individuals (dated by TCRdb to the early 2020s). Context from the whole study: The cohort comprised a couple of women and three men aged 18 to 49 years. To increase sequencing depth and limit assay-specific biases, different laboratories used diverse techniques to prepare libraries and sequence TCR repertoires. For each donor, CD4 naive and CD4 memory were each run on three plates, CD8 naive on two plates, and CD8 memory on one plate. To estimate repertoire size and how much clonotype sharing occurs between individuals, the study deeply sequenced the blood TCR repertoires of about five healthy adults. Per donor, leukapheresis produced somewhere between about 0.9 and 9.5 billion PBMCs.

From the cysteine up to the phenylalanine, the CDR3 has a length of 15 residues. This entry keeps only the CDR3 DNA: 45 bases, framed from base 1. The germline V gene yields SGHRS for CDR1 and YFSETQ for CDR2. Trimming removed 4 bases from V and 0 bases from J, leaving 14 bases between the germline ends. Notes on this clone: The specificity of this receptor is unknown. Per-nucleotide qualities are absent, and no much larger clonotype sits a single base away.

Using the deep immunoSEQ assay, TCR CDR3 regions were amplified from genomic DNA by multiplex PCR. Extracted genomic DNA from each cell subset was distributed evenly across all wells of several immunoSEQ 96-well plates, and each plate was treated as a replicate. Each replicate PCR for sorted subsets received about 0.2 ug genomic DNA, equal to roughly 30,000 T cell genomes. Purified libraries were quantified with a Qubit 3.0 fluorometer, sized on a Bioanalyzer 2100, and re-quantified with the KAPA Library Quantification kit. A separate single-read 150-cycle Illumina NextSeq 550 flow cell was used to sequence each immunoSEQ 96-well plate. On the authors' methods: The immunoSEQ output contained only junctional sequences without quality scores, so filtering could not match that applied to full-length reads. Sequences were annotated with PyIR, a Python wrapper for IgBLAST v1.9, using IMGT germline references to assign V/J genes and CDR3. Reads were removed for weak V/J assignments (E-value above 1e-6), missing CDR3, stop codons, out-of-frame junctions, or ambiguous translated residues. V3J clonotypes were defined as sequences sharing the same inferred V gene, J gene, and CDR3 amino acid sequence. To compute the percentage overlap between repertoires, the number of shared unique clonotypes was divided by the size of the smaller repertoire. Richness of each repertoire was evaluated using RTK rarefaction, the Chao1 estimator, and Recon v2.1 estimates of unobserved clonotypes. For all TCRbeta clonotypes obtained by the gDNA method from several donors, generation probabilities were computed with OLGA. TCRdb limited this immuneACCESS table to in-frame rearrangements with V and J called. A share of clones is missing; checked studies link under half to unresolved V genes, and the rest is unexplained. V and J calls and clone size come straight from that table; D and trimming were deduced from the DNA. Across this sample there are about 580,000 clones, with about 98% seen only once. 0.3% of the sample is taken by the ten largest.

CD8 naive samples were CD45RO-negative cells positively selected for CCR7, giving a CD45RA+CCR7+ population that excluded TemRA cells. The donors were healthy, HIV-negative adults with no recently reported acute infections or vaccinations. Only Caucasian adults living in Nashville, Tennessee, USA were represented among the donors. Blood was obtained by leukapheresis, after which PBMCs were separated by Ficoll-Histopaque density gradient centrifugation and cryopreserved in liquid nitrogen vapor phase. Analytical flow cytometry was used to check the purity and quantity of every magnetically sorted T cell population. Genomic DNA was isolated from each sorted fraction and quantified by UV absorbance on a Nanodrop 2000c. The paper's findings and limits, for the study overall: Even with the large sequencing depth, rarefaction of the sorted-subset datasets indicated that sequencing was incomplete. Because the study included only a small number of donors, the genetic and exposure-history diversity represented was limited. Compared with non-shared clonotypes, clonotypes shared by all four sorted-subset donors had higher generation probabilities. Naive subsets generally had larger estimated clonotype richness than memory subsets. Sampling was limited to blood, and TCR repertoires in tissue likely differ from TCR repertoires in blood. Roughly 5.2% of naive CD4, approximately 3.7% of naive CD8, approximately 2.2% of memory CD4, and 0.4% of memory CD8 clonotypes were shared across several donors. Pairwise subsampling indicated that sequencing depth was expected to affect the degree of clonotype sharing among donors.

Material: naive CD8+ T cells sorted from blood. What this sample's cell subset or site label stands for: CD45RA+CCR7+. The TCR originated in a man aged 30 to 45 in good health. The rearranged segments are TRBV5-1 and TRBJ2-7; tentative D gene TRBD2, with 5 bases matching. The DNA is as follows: TGCGCCAGCAGCCCGGAGGTTTACACCTCCTACGAGCAGTACTTC. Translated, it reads CASSPEVYTSYEQYF.